The following is a T cell receptor (beta chain) sequence with its context. This sample stems from a study of T cell responses to AZD1222 COVID-19 vaccine. The method was immunoSEQ multiplex PCR; TCRdb's version includes in-frame clones alone and lacks a portion of them. The repertoire holds roughly 110,000 clones, with more than 80% as singletons. This CDR3 has 15 residues. J was trimmed by 4 bases and V by 4 bases; bases with no gene match: 9. Per the germline V gene, CDR1 is SGHRS and CDR2 is YFSETQ. V usage is TRBV5-1 and J usage is TRBJ2-7, with TRBD1 matching over 9 bases. The sample was peripheral blood, taken on day 0 of AZD1222 vaccination. This sequence originates from an adult in good health. The CDR3 DNA follows: TGCGCCAGCAGCGTTCCGGGACAGGGACGATACGAGCAGTACTTC. Encoded protein: CASSVPGQGRYEQYF.